These T cell receptor beta chains were read from a single sample in a study of graft-versus-host responses after intestinal transplantation. This table comes from immunoSEQ multiplex PCR, and its TCRdb copy is limited to in-frame clones, with some not included. The top ten clones hold 3.3% of a sample with roughly 120,000 clones, 95% of them seen once. These receptors have no identified antigens. Source: unstimulated CD8+ T cells sorted from spleen or lymph node cells, taken before intestinal transplant. All receptors come from a human donor who received an intestinal transplant. Both conserved end residues are part of each CDR3. The D gene is left open where the match is weak. The size field is filled for only some rows; it gives once, few, many or a size class.

NA once TRBJ2-7 TRBV9 CASSASVGRVEQYF TGTGCCAGCAGCGCCTCTGTGGGGCGAGTCGAGCAGTACTTC
NA NA TRBJ1-2 TRBV4-3 CASSQDRTTNYGYTF TGCGCCAGCAGCCAAGATCGTACGACTAACTATGGCTACACCTTC
NA once TRBJ1-2 TRBV14 CASSQAVNGRPYGYTF TGTGCCAGCAGCCAAGCGGTAAACGGACGGCCCTATGGCTACACCTTC
NA NA TRBJ2-2 TRBV11-2 CASYSQGGDGFGELFF TGTGCCAGCTACTCCCAAGGGGGGGACGGATTCGGGGAGCTGTTTTTT
NA NA TRBJ1-3 TRBV4-1 CASSQDRTDGNTIYF TGCGCCAGCAGCCAAGATAGGACAGACGGAAACACCATATATTTT
NA NA TRBJ1-6 TRBV28 CASTSPMNNSPLHF TGTGCCAGCACAAGTCCAATGAATAATTCACCCCTCCACTTT
TRBD1 NA TRBJ2-7 TRBV4-3 CASSQENIQGSPSYEQYF TGCGCCAGCAGCCAGGAGAATATACAGGGGTCGCCTTCCTACGAGCAGTACTTC
NA NA TRBJ2-7 TRBV28 CASSLGRDLSYEQYF TGTGCCAGCAGTTTAGGCAGGGACCTCTCGTACGAGCAGTACTTC
TRBD1 NA TRBJ2-1 TRBV29-1 CSVIPGQGDYEQFF TGCAGCGTGATACCGGGACAGGGGGATTATGAGCAGTTCTTC
NA NA TRBJ2-1 TRBV6-1 CASTLMGGLYNEQFF TGTGCCAGCACCCTAATGGGGGGACTCTACAATGAGCAGTTCTTC
NA NA TRBJ1-2 TRBV4-1 CASSQDPGGLYGYTF TGCGCCAGCAGCCAAGATCCGGGGGGCCTCTATGGCTACACCTTC
NA NA TRBJ1-5 TRBV27 CASSLTVNQPQHF TGTGCCAGCAGTTTAACCGTCAATCAGCCCCAGCATTTT
TRBD1 NA TRBJ1-5 TRBV7-2 CASTLTGAYNQPQHF TGTGCCAGCACCCTGACAGGGGCCTACAATCAGCCCCAGCATTTT
TRBD2 NA TRBJ2-7 TRBV9 CASSPRTSAHEQYF TGTGCCAGCAGCCCACGGACTAGCGCCCACGAGCAGTACTTC
TRBD1 NA TRBJ2-1 TRBV6-6 CASSYRDSNNEQFF TGTGCCAGCAGTTACAGGGACAGCAACAATGAGCAGTTCTTC
NA NA TRBJ2-1 TRBV6-5 CASSLGTNLYNEQFF TGTGCCAGCAGTCTCGGGACAAACCTCTACAATGAGCAGTTCTTC
NA NA TRBJ2-2 TRBV29-1 CSVVGGTGELFF TGCAGCGTTGTAGGCGGCACCGGGGAGCTGTTTTTT
TRBD1 NA TRBJ2-5 TRBV7-9 CASSSRYRGRNQETQYF TGTGCCAGCAGCTCCCGCTACAGGGGGAGAAACCAAGAGACCCAGTACTTC
NA NA TRBJ2-7 TRBV19 CASAPGLQFPYEQYF TGTGCCAGTGCCCCGGGACTGCAATTCCCCTACGAGCAGTACTTC
NA NA TRBJ1-2 TRBV19 CAYDKDYGYTF TGTGCCTACGACAAAGACTATGGCTACACCTTC
NA NA TRBJ2-7 TRBV12-2 CASRLALRPGGGEQYF TGTGCAAGTCGCTTAGCCCTAAGGCCAGGGGGCGGCGAGCAGTACTTC
TRBD2 NA TRBJ2-3 TRBV28 CASSPPPTSGPSTDTQYF TGTGCCAGCAGCCCTCCCCCTACTAGCGGGCCCTCCACAGATACGCAGTATTTT
NA few TRBJ2-7 TRBV4-3 CASSQGRGAYEQYF TGCGCCAGCAGCCAAGGGAGGGGCGCCTACGAGCAGTACTTC
NA once TRBJ2-7 TRBV2 CASSWESSEQYF TGTGCCAGCAGTTGGGAGTCCTCCGAGCAGTACTTC